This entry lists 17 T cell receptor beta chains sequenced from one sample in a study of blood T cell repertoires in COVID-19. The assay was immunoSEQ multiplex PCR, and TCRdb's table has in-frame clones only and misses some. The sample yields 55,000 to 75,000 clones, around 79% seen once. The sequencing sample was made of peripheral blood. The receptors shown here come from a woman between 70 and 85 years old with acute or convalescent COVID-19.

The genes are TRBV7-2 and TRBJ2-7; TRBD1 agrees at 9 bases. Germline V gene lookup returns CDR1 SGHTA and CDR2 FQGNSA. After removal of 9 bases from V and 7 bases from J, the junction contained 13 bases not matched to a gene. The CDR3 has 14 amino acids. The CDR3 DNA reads TGTGCCAGTAAGGGACAGGGCCCGGTGGGGGAGCAGTACTTC. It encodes CASKGQGPVGEQYF.

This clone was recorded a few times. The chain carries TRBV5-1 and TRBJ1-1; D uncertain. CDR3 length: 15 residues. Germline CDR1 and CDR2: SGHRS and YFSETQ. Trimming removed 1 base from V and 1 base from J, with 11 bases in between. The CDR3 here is CASSLRGRWNTEAFF. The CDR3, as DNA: TGCGCCAGCAGCTTGAGAGGCCGTTGGAACACTGAAGCTTTCTTT.

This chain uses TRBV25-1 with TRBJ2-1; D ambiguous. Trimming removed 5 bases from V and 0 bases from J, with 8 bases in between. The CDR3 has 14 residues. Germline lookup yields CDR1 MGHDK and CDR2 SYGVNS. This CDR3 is CASSRAISYNEQFF. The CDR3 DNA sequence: TGTGCCAGCAGTCGAGCTATCTCCTACAATGAGCAGTTCTTC. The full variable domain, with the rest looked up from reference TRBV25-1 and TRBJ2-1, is EADIYQTPRYLVIGTGKKITLECSQTMGHDKMYWYQQDPGMELHLIHYSYGVNSTEKGDLSSESTVSRIRTEHFPLTLESARPSHTSQYLCASSRAISYNEQFFGPGTRLTVL.

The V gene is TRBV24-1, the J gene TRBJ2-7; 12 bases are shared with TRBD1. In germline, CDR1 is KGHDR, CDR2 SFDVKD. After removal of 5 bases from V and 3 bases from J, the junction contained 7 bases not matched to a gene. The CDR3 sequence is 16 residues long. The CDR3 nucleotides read TGTGCCACCAGTGGGGCGGGACAGGGGGCTTACTACGAGCAGTACTTC. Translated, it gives CATSGAGQGAYYEQYF.

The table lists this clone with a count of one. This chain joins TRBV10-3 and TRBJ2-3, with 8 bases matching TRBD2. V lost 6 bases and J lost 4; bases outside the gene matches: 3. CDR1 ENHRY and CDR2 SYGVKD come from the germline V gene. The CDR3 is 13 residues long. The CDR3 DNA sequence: TGTGCCATCAGGACTAGCGAGGCAGATACGCAGTATTTT. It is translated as CAIRTSEADTQYF.

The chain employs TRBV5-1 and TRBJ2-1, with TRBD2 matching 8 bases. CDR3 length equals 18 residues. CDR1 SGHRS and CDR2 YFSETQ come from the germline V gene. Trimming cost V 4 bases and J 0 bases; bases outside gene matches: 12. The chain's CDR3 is CASSLIYGSGASYNEQFF. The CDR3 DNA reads TGCGCCAGCAGCCTCATTTATGGTAGCGGGGCCTCCTACAATGAGCAGTTCTTC.

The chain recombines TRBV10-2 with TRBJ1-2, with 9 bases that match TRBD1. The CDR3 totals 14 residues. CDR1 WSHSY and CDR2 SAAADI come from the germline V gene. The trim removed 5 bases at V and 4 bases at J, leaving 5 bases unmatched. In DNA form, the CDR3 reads TGCGCCAGCAGTCCCGGACAGGGGAGCTATGGCTACACCTTC. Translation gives CASSPGQGSYGYTF.

The CDR3 spells CASSWGQSSYNEQFF. In DNA, the CDR3 is TGTGCCAGCAGCTGGGGACAGTCCTCCTACAATGAGCAGTTCTTC. This chain connects TRBV5-6 to TRBJ2-1; 7 positions agree with TRBD1. Germline V gene sequence: CDR1 SGHDT, CDR2 YYEEEE. V trimming: 3 bases; J trimming: 0 bases; junction bases outside the gene matches: 3. The CDR3 covers 15 residues.

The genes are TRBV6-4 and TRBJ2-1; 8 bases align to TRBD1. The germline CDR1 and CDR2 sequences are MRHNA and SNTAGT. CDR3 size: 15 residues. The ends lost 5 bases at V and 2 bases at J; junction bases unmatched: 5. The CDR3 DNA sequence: TGTGCCAGCAGTCAAATCAGGGGGCCCTACAATGAGCAGTTCTTC. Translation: CASSQIRGPYNEQFF.

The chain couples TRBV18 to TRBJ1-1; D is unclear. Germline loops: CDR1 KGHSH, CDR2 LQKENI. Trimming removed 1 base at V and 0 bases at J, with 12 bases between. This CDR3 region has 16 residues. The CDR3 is CASSPQVRGMNTEAFF. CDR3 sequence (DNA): TGTGCCAGCTCACCACAGGTCAGAGGCATGAACACTGAAGCTTTCTTT.

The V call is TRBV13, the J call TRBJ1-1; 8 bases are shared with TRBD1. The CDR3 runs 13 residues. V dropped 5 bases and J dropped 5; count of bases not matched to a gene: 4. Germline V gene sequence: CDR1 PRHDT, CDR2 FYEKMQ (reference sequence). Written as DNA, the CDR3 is TGTGCCAGCAGCACAAGGACAGGGACTGAAGCTTTCTTT. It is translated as CASSTRTGTEAFF. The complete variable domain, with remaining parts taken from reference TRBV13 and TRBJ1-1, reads AAGVIQSPRHLIKEKRETATLKCYPIPRHDTVYWYQQGPGQDPQFLISFYEKMQSDKGSIPDRFSAQQFSDYHSELNMSSLELGDSALYFCASSTRTGTEAFFGQGTRLTVV.

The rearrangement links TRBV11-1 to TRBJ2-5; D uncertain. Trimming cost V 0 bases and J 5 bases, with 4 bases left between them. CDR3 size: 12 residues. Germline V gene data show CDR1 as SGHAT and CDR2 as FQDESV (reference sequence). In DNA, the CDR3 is TGTGCCAGCAGCTTAGCCCGGGAGACCCAGTACTTC. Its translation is CASSLARETQYF.

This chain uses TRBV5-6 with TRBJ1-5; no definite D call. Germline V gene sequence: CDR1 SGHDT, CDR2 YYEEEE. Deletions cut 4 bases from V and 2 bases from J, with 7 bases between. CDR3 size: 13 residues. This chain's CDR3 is CASSPGGNQPQHF. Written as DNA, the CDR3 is TGTGCCAGCAGCCCCGGGGGCAATCAGCCCCAGCATTTT. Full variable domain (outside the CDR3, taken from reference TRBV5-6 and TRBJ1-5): DAGVTQSPTHLIKTRGQQVTLRCSPKSGHDTVSWYQQALGQGPQFIFQYYEEEERQRGNFPDRFSGHQFPNYSSELNVNALLLGDSALYLCASSPGGNQPQHFGDGTRLSIL.

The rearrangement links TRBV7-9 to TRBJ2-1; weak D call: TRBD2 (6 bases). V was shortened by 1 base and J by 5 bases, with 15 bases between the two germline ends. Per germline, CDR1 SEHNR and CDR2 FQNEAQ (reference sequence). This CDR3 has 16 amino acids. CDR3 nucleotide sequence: TGTGCCAGCAGCTTAGGTGGCGGGAACCCGAACAATGAGCAGTTCTTC. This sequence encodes CASSLGGGNPNNEQFF.

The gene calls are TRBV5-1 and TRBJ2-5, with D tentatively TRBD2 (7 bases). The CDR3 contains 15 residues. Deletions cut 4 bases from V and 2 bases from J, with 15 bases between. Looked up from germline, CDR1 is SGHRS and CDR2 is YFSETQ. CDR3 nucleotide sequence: TGCGCCAGCAGCGGGGGGGCGATGGGGCAAGAGACCCAGTACTTC. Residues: CASSGGAMGQETQYF.

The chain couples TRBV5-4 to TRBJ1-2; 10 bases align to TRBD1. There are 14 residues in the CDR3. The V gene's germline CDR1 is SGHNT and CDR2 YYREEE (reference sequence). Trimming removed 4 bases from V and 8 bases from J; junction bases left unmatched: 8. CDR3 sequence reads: CASSAGQGLRGYTF. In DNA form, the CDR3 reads TGTGCCAGCAGCGCGGGACAGGGGTTGAGAGGCTACACCTTC.

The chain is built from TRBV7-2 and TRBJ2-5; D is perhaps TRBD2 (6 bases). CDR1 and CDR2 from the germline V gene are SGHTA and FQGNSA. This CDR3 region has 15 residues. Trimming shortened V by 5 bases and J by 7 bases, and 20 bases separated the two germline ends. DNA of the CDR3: TGTGCCAGCAGCATACAGGCCGGGACTGAGGGGACCCAGTACTTC. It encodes CASSIQAGTEGTQYF.